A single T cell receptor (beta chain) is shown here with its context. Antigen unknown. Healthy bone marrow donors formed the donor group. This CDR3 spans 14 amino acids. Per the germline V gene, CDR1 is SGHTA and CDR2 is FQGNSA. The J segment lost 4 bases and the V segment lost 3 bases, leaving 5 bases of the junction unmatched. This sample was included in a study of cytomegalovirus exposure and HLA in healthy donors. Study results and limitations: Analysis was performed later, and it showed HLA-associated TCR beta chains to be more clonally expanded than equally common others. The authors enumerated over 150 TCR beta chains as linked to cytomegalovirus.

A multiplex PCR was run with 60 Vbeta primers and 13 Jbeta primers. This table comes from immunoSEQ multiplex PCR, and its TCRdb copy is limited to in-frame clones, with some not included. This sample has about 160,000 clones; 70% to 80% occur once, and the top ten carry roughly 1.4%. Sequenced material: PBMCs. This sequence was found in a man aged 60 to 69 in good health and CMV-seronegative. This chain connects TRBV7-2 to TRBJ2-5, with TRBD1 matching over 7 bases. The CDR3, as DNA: TGTGCCAGCAGCTTCACAGGGGCGGCAGAGACCCAGTACTTC. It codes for CASSFTGAAETQYF.